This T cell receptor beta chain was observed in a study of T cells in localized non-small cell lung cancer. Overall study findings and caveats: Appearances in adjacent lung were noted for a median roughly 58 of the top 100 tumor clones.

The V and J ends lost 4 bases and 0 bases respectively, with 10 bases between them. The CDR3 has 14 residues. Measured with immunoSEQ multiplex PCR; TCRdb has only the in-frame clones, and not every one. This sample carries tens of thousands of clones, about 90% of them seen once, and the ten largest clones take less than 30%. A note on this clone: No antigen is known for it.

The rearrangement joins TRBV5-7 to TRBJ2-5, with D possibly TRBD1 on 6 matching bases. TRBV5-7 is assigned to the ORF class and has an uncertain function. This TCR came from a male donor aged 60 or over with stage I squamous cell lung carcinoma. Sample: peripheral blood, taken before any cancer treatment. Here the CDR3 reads CASSPHRDQETQYF. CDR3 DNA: TGTGCCAGCAGCCCACACAGGGACCAAGAGACCCAGTACTTC.